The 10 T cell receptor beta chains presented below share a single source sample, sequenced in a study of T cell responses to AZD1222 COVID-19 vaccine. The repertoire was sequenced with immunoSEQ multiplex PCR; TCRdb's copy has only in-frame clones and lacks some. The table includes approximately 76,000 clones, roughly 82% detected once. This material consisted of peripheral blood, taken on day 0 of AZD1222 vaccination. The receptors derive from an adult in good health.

CDR3 nucleotides: TGTGCCATCAGGGCTTTTGGCCGCTACACCTTC. Translating gives CAIRAFGRYTF. The gene calls are TRBV10-3 and TRBJ1-2; D not resolved. V lost 6 bases to trimming and J lost 9 bases, with 11 bases between them. The CDR3 runs 11 residues. From germline, CDR1 is ENHRY and CDR2 SYGVKD.

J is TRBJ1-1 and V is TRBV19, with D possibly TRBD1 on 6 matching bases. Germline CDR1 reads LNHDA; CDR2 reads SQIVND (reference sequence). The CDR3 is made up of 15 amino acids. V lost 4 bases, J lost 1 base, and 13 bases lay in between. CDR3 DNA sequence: TGTGCCAGTAGTACCCGGACAGTTCCGAACACTGAAGCTTTCTTT. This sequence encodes CASSTRTVPNTEAFF.

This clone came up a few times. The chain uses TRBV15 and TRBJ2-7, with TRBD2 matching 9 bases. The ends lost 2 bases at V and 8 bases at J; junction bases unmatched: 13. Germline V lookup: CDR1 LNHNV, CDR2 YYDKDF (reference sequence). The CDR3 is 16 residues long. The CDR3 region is CATSRSGLARPTKQYF. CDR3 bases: TGTGCCACCAGCAGATCGGGACTAGCACGACCTACGAAGCAGTACTTC.

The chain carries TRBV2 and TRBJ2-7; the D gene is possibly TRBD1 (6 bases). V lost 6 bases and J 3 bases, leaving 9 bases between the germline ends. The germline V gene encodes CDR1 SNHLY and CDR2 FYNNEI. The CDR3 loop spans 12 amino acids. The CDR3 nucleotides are TGTGCCAGCAGCTCGACAGGCTACGAGCAGTACTTC. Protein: CASSSTGYEQYF.

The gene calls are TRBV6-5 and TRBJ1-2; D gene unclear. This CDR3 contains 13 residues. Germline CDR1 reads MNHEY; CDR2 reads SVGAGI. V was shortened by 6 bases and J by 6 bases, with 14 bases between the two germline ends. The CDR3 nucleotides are TGTGCCAGCAGACCGACTACCACGAATGGCTACACCTTC. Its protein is CASRPTTTNGYTF.

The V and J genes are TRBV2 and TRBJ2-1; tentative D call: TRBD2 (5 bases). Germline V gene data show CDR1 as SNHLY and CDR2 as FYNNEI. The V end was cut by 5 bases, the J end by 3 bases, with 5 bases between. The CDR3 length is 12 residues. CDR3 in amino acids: CASSRGYNEQFF. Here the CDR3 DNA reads TGTGCCAGCAGTCGGGGCTACAATGAGCAGTTCTTC.

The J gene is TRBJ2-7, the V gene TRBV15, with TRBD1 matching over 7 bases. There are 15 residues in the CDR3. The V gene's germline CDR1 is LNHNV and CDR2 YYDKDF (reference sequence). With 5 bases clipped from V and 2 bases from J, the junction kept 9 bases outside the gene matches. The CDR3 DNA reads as TGTGCCACCAGCCGACACAAAACAGGGGCCTACGAGCAGTACTTC. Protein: CATSRHKTGAYEQYF.

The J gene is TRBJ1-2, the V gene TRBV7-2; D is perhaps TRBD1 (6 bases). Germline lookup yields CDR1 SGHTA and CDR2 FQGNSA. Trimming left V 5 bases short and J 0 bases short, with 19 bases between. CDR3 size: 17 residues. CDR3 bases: TGTGCCAGCAGCCCGACTCCCCCGACAGGTCCTAACTATGGCTACACCTTC. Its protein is CASSPTPPTGPNYGYTF. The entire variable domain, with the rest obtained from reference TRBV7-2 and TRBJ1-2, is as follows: GAGVSQSPSNKVTEKGKDVELRCDPISGHTALYWYRQSLGQGLEFLIYFQGNSAPDKSGLPSDRFSAERTGGSVSTLTIQRTQQEDSAVYLCASSPTPPTGPNYGYTFGSGTRLTVV.

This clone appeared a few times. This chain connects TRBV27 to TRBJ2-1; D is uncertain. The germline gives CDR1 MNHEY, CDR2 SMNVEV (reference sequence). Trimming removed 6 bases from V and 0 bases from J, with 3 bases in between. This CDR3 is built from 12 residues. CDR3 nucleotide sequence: TGTGCCAGCAGCGGCTCCTACAATGAGCAGTTCTTC. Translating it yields CASSGSYNEQFF.

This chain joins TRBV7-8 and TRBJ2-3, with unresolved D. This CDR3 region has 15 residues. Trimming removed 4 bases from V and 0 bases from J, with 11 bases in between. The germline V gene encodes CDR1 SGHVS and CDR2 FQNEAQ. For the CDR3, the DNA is TGTGCCAGCAGCTCTCAAGGTGGAAGCACAGATACGCAGTATTTT. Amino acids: CASSSQGGSTDTQYF. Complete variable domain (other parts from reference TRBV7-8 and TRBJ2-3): GAGVSQSPRYKVAKRGQDVALRCDPISGHVSLFWYQQALGQGPEFLTYFQNEAQLDKSGLPSDRFFAERPEGSVSTLKIQRTQQEDSAVYLCASSSQGGSTDTQYFGPGTRLTVL.